These 26 T cell receptor beta chains originate from one sample sequenced in a study of blood T cell repertoires in COVID-19. Clones were sequenced by immunoSEQ multiplex PCR, and TCRdb holds only the in-frame ones, with some missing. Of 65,000 to 80,000 clones in the sample, about four fifths were seen once. The sample taken for sequencing was peripheral blood. These receptors were collected from a man over 45 with acute or convalescent COVID-19.

The rearrangement links TRBV18 to TRBJ1-3, with D maybe TRBD1 (5 bases). The V and J ends lost 1 base and 0 bases respectively, with 16 bases between them. This CDR3 region has 18 residues. The germline gives CDR1 KGHSH, CDR2 LQKENI. CDR3 loop: CASSPRGVGTGSGNTIYF. In nucleotides, the CDR3 is TGTGCCAGCTCACCACGGGGGGTAGGGACCGGCTCTGGAAACACCATATATTTT. Full variable domain (outside the CDR3, taken from reference TRBV18 and TRBJ1-3): NAGVMQNPRHLVRRRGQEARLRCSPMKGHSHVYWYRQLPEEGLKFMVYLQKENIIDESGMPKERFSAEFPKEGPSILRIQQVVRGDSAAYFCASSPRGVGTGSGNTIYFGEGSWLTVV.

The rearrangement links TRBV7-2 to TRBJ1-6; D remains unclear. V was cut by 5 bases and J by 0 bases, with 17 bases left in between. From germline, CDR1 is SGHTA and CDR2 FQGNSA. The CDR3 sequence is 18 residues long. The CDR3 DNA is TGTGCCAGCAGCCCTAAAAGCGGTCAGAGCTCCTATAATTCACCCCTCCACTTT. It specifies CASSPKSGQSSYNSPLHF.

The chain links TRBV29-1 to TRBJ2-5, with TRBD1 as a possible D gene (6 bases). The CDR3 length is 13 residues. Between the trimmed V and J ends, which lost 4 bases and 5 bases, there was a span of 14 bases. Germline V CDR1 and CDR2: SQVTM, ANQGSEA. CDR3 sequence (DNA): TGCAGCGTTGGGGCAGGGGTTCAGGAGACCCAGTACTTC. Translated: CSVGAGVQETQYF.

The CDR3 loop reads CASSPAGQVTYNSPLHF. The CDR3, as DNA: TGTGCCAGCAGTCCCGCGGGACAGGTGACCTATAATTCACCCCTCCACTTT. The genes are TRBV28 and TRBJ1-6; TRBD1 aligns across 8 bases. Germline V gene sequence: CDR1 MDHEN, CDR2 SYDVKM. The CDR3 contains 17 residues. V lost 5 bases and J lost 2; bases outside the gene matches: 8.

The genes are TRBV9 and TRBJ1-3; tentatively, D is TRBD1 (5 bases). The CDR3 is 13 residues long. Trimming took off 4 bases at V and 4 bases at J, with 9 bases between the two ends. The germline V gene encodes CDR1 SGDLS and CDR2 YYNGEE. The CDR3 DNA reads TGTGCCAGCAGCTTACGGACAGGAAACACCATATATTTT. Translated, it gives CASSLRTGNTIYF.

This chain uses TRBV5-1 with TRBJ1-4; D not resolved. The CDR3 length is 13 residues. Trimming shortened V by 3 bases and J by 0 bases, and 3 bases separated the two germline ends. The germline V gene encodes CDR1 SGHRS and CDR2 YFSETQ. The DNA for the CDR3 is TGCGCCAGCAGCTCCGCAACTAATGAAAAACTGTTTTTT. This translates into CASSSATNEKLFF.

The chain recombines TRBV28 with TRBJ1-1; D may be TRBD1 (6 bases). This CDR3 has 14 amino acids. V was clipped by 2 bases and J by 1 base, with 8 bases between them. Germline V CDR1 and CDR2: MDHEN, SYDVKM. The DNA of the CDR3 is TGTGCCAGCAGTTTAATAGGGGGGAACACTGAAGCTTTCTTT. Its protein product is CASSLIGGNTEAFF.

This chain uses TRBV19 with TRBJ2-7; TRBD1 matches at 7 bases. J gave up 2 bases and V 3 bases, and 10 bases lay outside the gene matches. The CDR3 has 16 amino acids. Germline V CDR1 and CDR2: LNHDA, SQIVND (reference sequence). The CDR3 region is CASSMRGGYEAYEQYF. CDR3 coding DNA: TGTGCCAGTAGTATGCGAGGGGGCTACGAAGCCTACGAGCAGTACTTC.

The gene calls are TRBV10-1 and TRBJ1-1; 7 nucleotides agree with TRBD1. This CDR3 comprises 13 residues. CDR1 WNHNN and CDR2 SYGVQD come from the germline V gene (reference sequence). After removal of 3 bases from V and 11 bases from J, the junction contained 9 bases not matched to a gene. CDR3 coding DNA: TGCGCCAGCAGTGACTCGGACAGGCCCAGGGCTTTCTTT. Protein sequence: CASSDSDRPRAFF.

The chain has TRBV18 and TRBJ1-1, with 7 bases identical to TRBD1. The CDR3 has 15 amino acids. CDR1 is KGHSH and CDR2 is LQKENI in the germline V gene. V shed 3 bases, J shed 7 bases, and the junction held 11 bases outside the gene matches. This CDR3 reads CASSPFPGTVNEAFF. The CDR3 bases are TGTGCCAGCTCACCCTTCCCTGGGACAGTCAATGAAGCTTTCTTT.

The sample holds one count of this clone. The chain combines TRBV18 with TRBJ1-3, with TRBD1 matching 7 bases. Per the germline V gene, CDR1 is KGHSH and CDR2 is LQKENI. The CDR3 extends over 15 amino acids. V was clipped by 5 bases and J by 0 bases; unmatched bases: 4. The CDR3 nucleotides read TGTGCCAGCTCAAAAGACAGGGTCTCTGGAAACACCATATATTTT. Its protein is CASSKDRVSGNTIYF. Supplemented by reference TRBV18 and TRBJ1-3, the full variable domain reads NAGVMQNPRHLVRRRGQEARLRCSPMKGHSHVYWYRQLPEEGLKFMVYLQKENIIDESGMPKERFSAEFPKEGPSILRIQQVVRGDSAAYFCASSKDRVSGNTIYFGEGSWLTVV.

This chain joins TRBV30 and TRBJ1-3; D call uncertain. CDR1 is GTSNPN and CDR2 is SVGIG in the germline V gene (reference sequence). The CDR3 spans 12 residues. Trimming left V 1 base short and J 2 bases short, with 3 bases between. The CDR3, as DNA: TGTGCCTGGAGTGCTGCTGGAAACACCATATATTTT. Protein sequence: CAWSAAGNTIYF.

The chain uses TRBV5-6 and TRBJ1-1; D remains ambiguous. V was cut by 0 bases and J by 8 bases, with 8 bases left in between. The CDR3 consists of 12 residues. The germline CDR1 and CDR2 sequences are SGHDT and YYEEEE. In DNA form, the CDR3 reads TGTGCCAGCAGCTTGGGATACAGAGAAGCTTTCTTT. Protein: CASSLGYREAFF.

This clone appeared a few times. This sequence joins TRBV2 and TRBJ1-4; 9 bases fit TRBD1. The germline V gene has CDR1 SNHLY and CDR2 FYNNEI. The J segment lost 7 bases and the V segment lost 2 bases, leaving 8 bases of the junction unmatched. The CDR3 loop spans 16 amino acids. The CDR3 nucleotides read TGTGCCAGCAGTGAAACGGGGGGACAGGGAGGTGAAAAACTGTTTTTT. Translation: CASSETGGQGGEKLFF.

This chain uses TRBV19 with TRBJ1-2; D is possibly TRBD1 (6 bases). The CDR3 extends over 17 amino acids. Deletions cut 6 bases from V and 5 bases from J, with 25 bases between. The germline CDR1 and CDR2 sequences are LNHDA and SQIVND (reference sequence). CDR3 protein: CASSQDGAPGQGYGYTF. The DNA for the CDR3 is TGTGCCAGTAGCCAAGACGGGGCCCCAGGGCAGGGGTATGGCTACACCTTC.

The chain couples TRBV7-9 to TRBJ1-2; 11 bases are a match to TRBD1. Trimming cost V 5 bases and J 5 bases; bases outside gene matches: 10. The CDR3 sequence is 16 residues long. Germline assignment: CDR1 SEHNR and CDR2 FQNEAQ (reference sequence). CDR3 residues: CASSKGQGAELYGYTF. The CDR3 nucleotides are TGTGCCAGCAGCAAAGGACAGGGGGCCGAACTGTATGGCTACACCTTC.

This clone has only one observation. V is TRBV6-5 and J is TRBJ2-7, with D possibly matching TRBD2 (6 bases). CDR1 and CDR2 (germline): MNHEY, SVGAGI. Trimming removed 6 bases at V and 4 bases at J, with 16 bases between. This CDR3 has 14 residues. Here the CDR3 DNA reads TGTGCCAGCAGGGGAGGATCCGGTGTTTACGAGCAGTACTTC. This codes for CASRGGSGVYEQYF.

The chain employs TRBV16 and TRBJ2-6, with a tentative D call TRBD2 (6 bases). This CDR3 has 15 amino acids. V lost 3 bases and J lost 2, with 8 bases in between. Per germline, CDR1 KGHSY and CDR2 FQNENV. The CDR3 DNA is TGTGCCAGCAGCCAGGAGGGACCTGGGGCCAACGTCCTGACTTTC. As protein: CASSQEGPGANVLTF.

The rearrangement uses TRBV3-1 (or the pseudogene TRBV3-2) and TRBJ1-1; D is ambiguous. V gave up 1 base and J gave up 4 bases, with 4 bases separating them. Germline V gene lookup returns CDR1 LGHDT and CDR2 YNNKEL (reference sequence). The CDR3 sequence is 12 residues long. The CDR3 reads CASSQAVTEAFF. The CDR3 DNA reads as TGTGCCAGCAGCCAAGCAGTCACTGAAGCTTTCTTT.

The rearrangement uses TRBV13 and TRBJ2-2, with unresolved D. V gave up 4 bases and J gave up 2 bases, with 20 bases separating them. The CDR3 totals 18 residues. CDR1 is PRHDT and CDR2 is FYEKMQ in the germline V gene (reference sequence). The CDR3 reads CASSSGVTNRINTGELFF. Written as DNA, the CDR3 is TGTGCCAGCAGCTCAGGAGTCACTAACCGAATAAACACCGGGGAGCTGTTTTTT.

This rearrangement joins TRBV28 to TRBJ1-1; TRBD1 aligns across 7 bases. Per germline, CDR1 MDHEN and CDR2 SYDVKM. CDR3 size: 13 residues. V lost 6 bases and J lost 7; bases outside the gene matches: 8. This CDR3 is CASSLDRASEAFF. In DNA, the CDR3 is TGTGCCAGCAGCCTTGACAGGGCGAGTGAAGCTTTCTTT.

The chain joins TRBV4-1 to TRBJ2-7; maybe TRBD1 (5 bases). CDR3 size: 16 residues. The V gene's germline CDR1 is MGHRA and CDR2 YSYEKL. V was shortened by 0 bases and J by 0 bases, with 12 bases between the two germline ends. The CDR3 sequence is CASSQERRDSSYEQYF. In nucleotides, the CDR3 is TGCGCCAGCAGCCAAGAAAGGCGCGACAGCTCCTACGAGCAGTACTTC.

The rearrangement uses TRBV11-3 and TRBJ2-7; tentative D call: TRBD1 (7 bases). The ends were cut back, 5 bases at V and 3 bases at J, with 17 bases in the middle. Germline CDR1 SGHNT, CDR2 YENEEA. This CDR3 comprises 15 residues. This CDR3 reads CASSPRGTGVYEQYF. DNA of the CDR3: TGTGCCAGCAGCCCCAGGGGGACGGGAGTCTACGAGCAGTACTTC.

The chain has TRBV5-4 and TRBJ2-5; D is uncertain. The V gene's germline CDR1 is SGHNT and CDR2 YYREEE (reference sequence). The CDR3 runs to 12 residues. V lost 7 bases and J 2 bases, leaving 9 bases between the germline ends. DNA for the CDR3: TGTGCCAGCCATAAGCCGCAAGAGACCCAGTACTTC. It encodes CASHKPQETQYF.

This clone came up a few times. V usage is TRBV19 and J usage is TRBJ1-1, with unresolved D. V shed 2 bases and J shed 0 bases, with 7 bases lying between them. This CDR3 is built from 14 residues. Per germline, CDR1 LNHDA and CDR2 SQIVND (reference sequence). The CDR3 spells CASSIRGLNTEAFF. CDR3 coding DNA: TGTGCCAGTAGTATACGAGGTCTGAACACTGAAGCTTTCTTT. Using reference TRBV19 and TRBJ1-1 for the parts outside the CDR3, the full variable domain is DGGITQSPKYLFRKEGQNVTLSCEQNLNHDAMYWYRQDPGQGLRLIYYSQIVNDFQKGDIAEGYSVSREKKESFPLTVTSAQKNPTAFYLCASSIRGLNTEAFFGQGTRLTVV.

The chain links TRBV27 to TRBJ1-2, with D tentatively TRBD1 (6 bases). The V gene lost 1 base and the J gene lost 3 bases, with 9 bases spanning the gap. Germline V gene sequence: CDR1 MNHEY, CDR2 SMNVEV (reference sequence). The CDR3 has 14 residues. The CDR3 DNA follows: TGTGCCAGCAGTTTATACAGGGACCACTATGGCTACACCTTC. Translation: CASSLYRDHYGYTF.